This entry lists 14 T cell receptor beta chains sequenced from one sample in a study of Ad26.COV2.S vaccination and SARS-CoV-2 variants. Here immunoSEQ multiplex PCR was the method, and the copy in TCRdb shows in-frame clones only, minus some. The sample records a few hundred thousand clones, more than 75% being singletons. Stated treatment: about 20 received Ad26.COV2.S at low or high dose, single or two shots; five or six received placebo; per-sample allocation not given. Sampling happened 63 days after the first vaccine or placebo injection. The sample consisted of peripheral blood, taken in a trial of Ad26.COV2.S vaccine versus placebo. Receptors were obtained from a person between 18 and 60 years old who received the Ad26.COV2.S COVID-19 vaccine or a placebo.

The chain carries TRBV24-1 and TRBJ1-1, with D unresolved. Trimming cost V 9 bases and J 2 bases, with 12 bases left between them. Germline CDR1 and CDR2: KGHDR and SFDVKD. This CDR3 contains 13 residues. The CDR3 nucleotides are TGTGCCACCCGAGACTCGGGTAACACTGAAGCTTTCTTT. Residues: CATRDSGNTEAFF.

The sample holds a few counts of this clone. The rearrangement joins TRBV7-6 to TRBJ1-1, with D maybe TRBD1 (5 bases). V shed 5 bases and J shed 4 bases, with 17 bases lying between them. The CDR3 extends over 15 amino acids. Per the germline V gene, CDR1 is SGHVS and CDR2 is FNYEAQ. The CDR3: CASSPGGGKGTEAFF. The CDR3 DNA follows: TGTGCCAGCAGCCCCGGGGGAGGAAAGGGCACTGAAGCTTTCTTT.

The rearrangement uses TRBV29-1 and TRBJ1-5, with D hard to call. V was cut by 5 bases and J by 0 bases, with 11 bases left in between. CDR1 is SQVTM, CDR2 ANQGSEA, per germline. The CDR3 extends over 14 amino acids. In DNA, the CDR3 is TGCAGCGTTCGGGAGGGCGATAGCAATCAGCCCCAGCATTTT. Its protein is CSVREGDSNQPQHF.

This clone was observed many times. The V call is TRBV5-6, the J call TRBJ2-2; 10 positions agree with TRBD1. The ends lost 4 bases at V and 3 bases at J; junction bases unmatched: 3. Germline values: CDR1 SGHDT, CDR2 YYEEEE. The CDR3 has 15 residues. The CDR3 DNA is TGTGCCAGCAGCCCGGACAGGGGGGACACCGGGGAGCTGTTTTTT. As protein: CASSPDRGDTGELFF. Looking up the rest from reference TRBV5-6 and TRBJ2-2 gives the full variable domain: DAGVTQSPTHLIKTRGQQVTLRCSPKSGHDTVSWYQQALGQGPQFIFQYYEEEERQRGNFPDRFSGHQFPNYSSELNVNALLLGDSALYLCASSPDRGDTGELFFGEGSRLTVL.

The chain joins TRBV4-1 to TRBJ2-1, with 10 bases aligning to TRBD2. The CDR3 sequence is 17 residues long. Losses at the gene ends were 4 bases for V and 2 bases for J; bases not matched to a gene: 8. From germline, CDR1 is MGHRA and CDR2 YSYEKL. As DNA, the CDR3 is TGCGCCAGCAGCCCTACCCCCCTAGCGGGAGCCTACAATGAGCAGTTCTTC. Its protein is CASSPTPLAGAYNEQFF.

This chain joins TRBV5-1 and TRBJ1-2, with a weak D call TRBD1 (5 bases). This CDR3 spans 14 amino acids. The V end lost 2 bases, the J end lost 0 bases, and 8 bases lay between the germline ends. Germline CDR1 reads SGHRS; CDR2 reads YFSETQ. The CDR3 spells CASSLGTPNYGYTF. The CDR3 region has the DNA TGCGCCAGCAGCTTAGGGACTCCTAACTATGGCTACACCTTC.

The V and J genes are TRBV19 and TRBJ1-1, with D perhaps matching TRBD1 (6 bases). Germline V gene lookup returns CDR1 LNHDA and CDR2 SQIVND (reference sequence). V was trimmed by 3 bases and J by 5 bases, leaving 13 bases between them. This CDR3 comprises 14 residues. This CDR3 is CASSIQGIGTEAFF. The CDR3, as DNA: TGTGCCAGTAGTATCCAGGGGATTGGGACTGAAGCTTTCTTT. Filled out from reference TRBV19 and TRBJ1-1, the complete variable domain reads DGGITQSPKYLFRKEGQNVTLSCEQNLNHDAMYWYRQDPGQGLRLIYYSQIVNDFQKGDIAEGYSVSREKKESFPLTVTSAQKNPTAFYLCASSIQGIGTEAFFGQGTRLTVV.

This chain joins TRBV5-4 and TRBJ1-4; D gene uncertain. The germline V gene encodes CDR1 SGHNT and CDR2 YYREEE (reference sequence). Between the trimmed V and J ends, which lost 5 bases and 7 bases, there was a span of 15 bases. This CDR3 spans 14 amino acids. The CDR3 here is CASSSKTSSEKLFF. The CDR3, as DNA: TGTGCCAGCAGTTCGAAAACGAGTAGTGAAAAACTGTTTTTT.

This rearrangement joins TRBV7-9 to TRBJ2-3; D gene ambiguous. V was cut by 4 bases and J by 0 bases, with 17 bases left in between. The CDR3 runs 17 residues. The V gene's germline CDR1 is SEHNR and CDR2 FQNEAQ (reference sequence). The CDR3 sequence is CASSSPRGSTSTDTQYF. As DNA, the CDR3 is TGTGCCAGCAGCTCGCCTCGAGGCTCGACTAGCACAGATACGCAGTATTTT.

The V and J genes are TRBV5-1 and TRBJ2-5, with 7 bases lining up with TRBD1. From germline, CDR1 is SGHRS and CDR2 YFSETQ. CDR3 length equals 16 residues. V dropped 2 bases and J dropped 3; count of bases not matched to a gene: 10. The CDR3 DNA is TGCGCCAGCAGCTTCGGGACAGTAAAATCCGAAGAGACCCAGTACTTC. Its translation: CASSFGTVKSEETQYF. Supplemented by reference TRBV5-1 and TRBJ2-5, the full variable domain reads KAGVTQTPRYLIKTRGQQVTLSCSPISGHRSVSWYQQTPGQGLQFLFEYFSETQRNKGNFPGRFSGRQFSNSRSEMNVSTLELGDSALYLCASSFGTVKSEETQYFGPGTRLLVL.

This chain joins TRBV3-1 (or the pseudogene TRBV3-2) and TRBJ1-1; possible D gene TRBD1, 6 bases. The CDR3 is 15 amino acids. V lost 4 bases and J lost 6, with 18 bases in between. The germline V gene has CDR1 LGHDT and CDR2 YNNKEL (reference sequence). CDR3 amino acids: CASSLISGTPSEAFF. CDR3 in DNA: TGTGCCAGCAGCCTTATTTCCGGGACACCATCTGAAGCTTTCTTT.

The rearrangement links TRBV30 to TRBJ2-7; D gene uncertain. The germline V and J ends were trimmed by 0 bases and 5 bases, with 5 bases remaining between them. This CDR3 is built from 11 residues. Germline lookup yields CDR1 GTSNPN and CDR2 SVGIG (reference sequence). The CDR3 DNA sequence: TGTGCCTGGAGTGTCGGAGACGAGCAGTACTTC. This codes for CAWSVGDEQYF.

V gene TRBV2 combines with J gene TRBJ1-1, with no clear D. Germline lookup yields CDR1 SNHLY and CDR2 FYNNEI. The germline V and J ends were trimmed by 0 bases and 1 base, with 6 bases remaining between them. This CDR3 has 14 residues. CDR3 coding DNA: TGTGCCAGCAGTGAAGCTGGAAAGAACACTGAAGCTTTCTTT. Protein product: CASSEAGKNTEAFF.

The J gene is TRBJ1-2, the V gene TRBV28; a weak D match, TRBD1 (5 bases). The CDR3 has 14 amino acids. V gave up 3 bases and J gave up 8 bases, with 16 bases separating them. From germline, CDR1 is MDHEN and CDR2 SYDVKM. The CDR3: CASSLGLDPIGYTF. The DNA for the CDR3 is TGTGCCAGCAGTTTGGGGCTCGATCCAATCGGCTACACCTTC.